At least ten counts were recorded for the clone carrying this T cell receptor (beta chain). No antigen is known for it. This sample stems from a study of response to subunit inactivated influenza vaccine. Study-level points and caveats: After each seasonal influenza vaccination, few new T cells are recruited, the authors suggested.

TCRdb fed the RT-PCR reads into MiXCR, producing one record per CDR3 protein. The sample holds some 850,000 distinct CDR3 sequences, 18% seen once. This receptor was identified in a man in his fifties who received an inactivated influenza vaccine. The input for sequencing was PBMCs from blood, taken less than 6 days after vaccination.

In DNA form, the CDR3 reads TGTGCCAGCAGTTTTGGGCTAGCGGGGGGGAATGAGCAGTTCTTC. Residues: CASSFGLAGGNEQFF. The genes are TRBV12-3 or TRBV12-4 and TRBJ2-1; TRBD2 aligns across 12 bases. The CDR3 spans 15 residues. The trim removed 3 bases at V and 7 bases at J, leaving 4 bases unmatched.